Below, 20 T cell receptor beta chains from the same sample are listed, as sequenced in a study of blood T cell repertoires in COVID-19. Assay used: immunoSEQ multiplex PCR; TCRdb lists only in-frame clones, some missing. The sample includes 150,000 to 250,000 clones, 75% to 90% of them seen just once. The sequencing input was PBMCs or T cells enriched from blood (not recorded which). The source is a woman in her 30s who had recovered from COVID-19.

This clone was counted once. The chain is built from TRBV3-1 (or the pseudogene TRBV3-2) and TRBJ1-6; the match to TRBD1 covers 7 bases. V lost 3 bases to trimming and J lost 4 bases; unmatched junction nucleotides: 6. Germline V gene lookup returns CDR1 LGHDT and CDR2 YNNKEL (reference sequence). This CDR3 region has 16 residues. The CDR3 nucleotides read TGTGCCAGCAGCCACGCGGACAGGCATTATAATTCACCCCTCCACTTT. Its translation is CASSHADRHYNSPLHF.

The count of this clone is one. V gene TRBV9 combines with J gene TRBJ2-7; the D gene is possibly TRBD2 (6 bases). Between the trimmed V and J ends, which lost 3 bases and 5 bases, there was a span of 18 bases. Per the germline V gene, CDR1 is SGDLS and CDR2 is YYNGEE. CDR3 length: 15 amino acids. The CDR3 sequence is CASSERGLRGHEQYF. The CDR3 DNA is TGTGCCAGCAGCGAGAGGGGACTGCGGGGCCACGAGCAGTACTTC.

This chain links TRBV28 with TRBJ2-1; 8 nucleotides agree with TRBD2. V gave up 1 base and J gave up 4 bases; unmatched junction bases: 3. Germline V gene sequence: CDR1 MDHEN, CDR2 SYDVKM. CDR3 length equals 15 residues. The CDR3, as DNA: TGTGCCAGCAGTTTATATAGCGGGGTATACAATGAGCAGTTCTTC. Amino acids: CASSLYSGVYNEQFF.

This clone showed up just a few times. A junction end diverges from the germline sequence, so it may reflect a read error. The chain recombines TRBV7-7 with TRBJ2-3, with D perhaps TRBD2 (6 bases). Germline CDR1 SSHAT, CDR2 FNYEAQ (reference sequence). The CDR3 is 14 residues long. CDR3 in amino acids: CASSLGGRTDTQYF. The CDR3 DNA reads TGTGCTAGCAGCTTAGGAGGGAGGACAGATACGCAGTATTTT. Together with reference TRBV7-7 and TRBJ2-3, the CDR3 gives the full variable domain: GAGVSQSPRYKVTKRGQDVTLRCDPISSHATLYWYQQALGQGPEFLTYFNYEAQPDKSGLPSDRFSAERPEGSISTLTIQRTEQRDSAMYRCASSLGGRTDTQYFGPGTRLTVL.

The V and J genes are TRBV19 and TRBJ1-1; D call uncertain. Germline V gene lookup returns CDR1 LNHDA and CDR2 SQIVND (reference sequence). This CDR3 is built from 15 residues. Deletions cut 3 bases from V and 2 bases from J, with 13 bases between. The CDR3 DNA is TGTGCCAGTAGTATTTCGGGCGGAGGAAACACTGAAGCTTTCTTT. Translated, it gives CASSISGGGNTEAFF.

The genes are TRBV6-2 or TRBV6-3 and TRBJ2-7; D remains ambiguous. This CDR3 comprises 15 residues. The V gene's germline CDR1 is MNHEY and CDR2 SVGEGT. V was trimmed by 0 bases and J by 4 bases, leaving 13 bases between them. The DNA of the CDR3 is TGTGCCAGCAGTTACTCAGCTGGGCAGGCTTACGAGCAGTACTTC. Translating gives CASSYSAGQAYEQYF.

This clone appeared once. Other DNA sequences of this sample code for an identical CDR3. V and J are TRBV19 and TRBJ1-3, with 7 bases that match TRBD1. Germline-derived CDR1 and CDR2 are LNHDA and SQIVND (reference sequence). This CDR3 has 17 amino acids. Unmatched junction bases numbered 10, after V lost 5 bases and J lost 0 bases. The CDR3 is CASSAPGQPSSGNTIYF. CDR3 DNA: TGTGCCAGTAGTGCTCCGGGACAGCCGAGCTCTGGAAACACCATATATTTT.

This chain uses TRBV4-2 with TRBJ1-6; 7 bases match TRBD1. CDR1 is LGHNA, CDR2 YNFKEQ, per germline. The V segment lost 1 base and the J segment 7 bases; nucleotides outside the gene matches: 4. The CDR3 is 15 residues long. The CDR3 sequence: CASSQARQGNSPLHF. The CDR3 DNA follows: TGTGCCAGCAGCCAAGCTCGACAGGGAAATTCACCCCTCCACTTT.

The chain is built from TRBV5-5 and TRBJ1-1, with D tentatively TRBD1 (6 bases). Germline assignment: CDR1 SGHKS and CDR2 YYEKEE (reference sequence). This CDR3 comprises 17 residues. V was cut by 4 bases and J by 1 base, with 20 bases left in between. CDR3 amino acids: CASSPPQGWGRNTEAFF. The DNA of the CDR3 is TGTGCCAGCAGCCCACCCCAGGGGTGGGGGAGGAACACTGAAGCTTTCTTT.

The chain couples TRBV5-5 to TRBJ1-3; maybe TRBD1 (6 bases). CDR1 is SGHKS and CDR2 is YYEKEE in the germline V gene (reference sequence). The germline V and J ends were trimmed by 5 bases and 4 bases, with 10 bases remaining between them. CDR3 length equals 13 residues. CDR3 loop: CASRTGTGNTIYF. Written as DNA, the CDR3 is TGTGCCAGCAGGACGGGGACAGGAAACACCATATATTTT.

This chain joins TRBV2 and TRBJ1-5; D may be TRBD1 (6 bases). The CDR3 is 14 amino acids. The germline gives CDR1 SNHLY, CDR2 FYNNEI. The germline V and J ends were trimmed by 6 bases and 0 bases, with 9 bases remaining between them. The CDR3 protein is CASRSGASNQPQHF. Here the CDR3 DNA reads TGTGCCAGCAGATCAGGGGCTAGCAATCAGCCCCAGCATTTT.

The rearrangement links TRBV27 to TRBJ1-3; 7 nucleotides match TRBD1. The CDR3 spans 14 residues. The V gene end was trimmed by 5 bases and the J gene end by 8 bases; junction bases not matched to a gene: 9. CDR1 and CDR2 from the germline V gene are MNHEY and SMNVEV (reference sequence). CDR3 DNA sequence: TGTGCCAGCAGTCACAGGGGTGAGGGGTACACCATATATTTT. It yields the protein CASSHRGEGYTIYF.

The chain is built from TRBV18 and TRBJ1-1; D is unclear. The germline V gene encodes CDR1 KGHSH and CDR2 LQKENI. The V end was cut by 0 bases, the J end by 3 bases, with 11 bases between. CDR3 length: 15 amino acids. The CDR3, as DNA: TGTGCCAGCTCACCACCTGTAGGGCGGGACACTGAAGCTTTCTTT. Protein: CASSPPVGRDTEAFF. The full variable domain, its missing parts supplied by reference TRBV18 and TRBJ1-1, is NAGVMQNPRHLVRRRGQEARLRCSPMKGHSHVYWYRQLPEEGLKFMVYLQKENIIDESGMPKERFSAEFPKEGPSILRIQQVVRGDSAAYFCASSPPVGRDTEAFFGQGTRLTVV.

This clone was recorded once. This chain links TRBV10-3 with TRBJ1-4, with 7 bases lining up with TRBD1. This CDR3 comprises 15 residues. V lost 0 bases, J lost 6 bases, and 4 bases stayed unmatched. Germline loops: CDR1 ENHRY, CDR2 SYGVKD. This CDR3 reads CAISESPGQYEKLFF. CDR3 DNA sequence: TGTGCCATCAGTGAGTCACCGGGACAGTATGAAAAACTGTTTTTT.

This chain joins TRBV9 and TRBJ2-7; possible D gene TRBD1, 6 bases. V dropped 0 bases and J dropped 2 bases, with 9 bases sitting between them. In germline, CDR1 is SGDLS, CDR2 YYNGEE. The CDR3 is 14 amino acids. The CDR3 bases are TGTGCCAGCAGCGTAGGGGACACACCCTACGAGCAGTACTTC. Protein sequence: CASSVGDTPYEQYF.

This sequence joins TRBV5-1 and TRBJ2-1; TRBD2 agrees at 10 bases. This CDR3 spans 15 amino acids. V was pared by 4 bases and J by 6 bases, with 7 bases of the junction left unmatched. Germline loops: CDR1 SGHRS, CDR2 YFSETQ. This CDR3 is CASSPSVAGGNEQFF. The CDR3 nucleotides read TGCGCCAGCAGCCCTTCGGTAGCGGGGGGCAATGAGCAGTTCTTC.

V usage is TRBV7-3 and J usage is TRBJ1-1; unclear D gene. Trimming shortened V by 1 base and J by 11 bases, and 11 bases separated the two germline ends. The CDR3 runs 12 residues. Germline CDR1 is SGHTA and CDR2 is FQGTGA. This CDR3 reads CASSLRGGTAFF. The CDR3, as DNA: TGTGCCAGCAGCTTAAGGGGAGGCACTGCTTTCTTT.

The chain joins TRBV19 to TRBJ1-6, with TRBD1 matching 11 bases. Trimming at V came to 10 bases and at J to 9 bases, leaving 2 bases not matched to a gene. Germline values: CDR1 LNHDA, CDR2 SQIVND (reference sequence). The CDR3 sequence is 12 residues long. CDR3 bases: TGTGCCACGGGACAGGGGGTTTCACCCCTCCACTTT. This codes for CATGQGVSPLHF. Based on the CDR3 plus reference TRBV19 and TRBJ1-6, the full variable domain is DGGITQSPKYLFRKEGQNVTLSCEQNLNHDAMYWYRQDPGQGLRLIYYSQIVNDFQKGDIAEGYSVSREKKESFPLTVTSAQKNPTAFYLCATGQGVSPLHFGNGTRLTVT.

This chain connects TRBV5-4 to TRBJ2-7; D remains unclear. Germline CDR1 SGHNT, CDR2 YYREEE (reference sequence). V lost 2 bases to trimming and J lost 3 bases, with 18 bases between them. The CDR3 is 16 amino acids. In DNA form, the CDR3 reads TGTGCCAGCAGCTTCCTTCACAACGATCCCAACTACGAGCAGTACTTC. Amino acid sequence: CASSFLHNDPNYEQYF. The variable domain in full, completed from reference TRBV5-4 and TRBJ2-7, reads ETGVTQSPTHLIKTRGQQVTLRCSSQSGHNTVSWYQQALGQGPQFIFQYYREEENGRGNFPPRFSGLQFPNYSSELNVNALELDDSALYLCASSFLHNDPNYEQYFGPGTRLTVT.

The V gene is TRBV4-3, the J gene TRBJ1-6; D may be TRBD1 (5 bases). The CDR3 is 15 residues long. The V gene lost 1 base and the J gene lost 13 bases, with 17 bases spanning the gap. Per germline, CDR1 LGHNA and CDR2 YSLEER. CDR3 region: CASSQVFQGSVPLHF. Written as DNA, the CDR3 is TGCGCCAGCAGCCAAGTCTTCCAGGGTTCAGTTCCCCTCCACTTT.